Below are 24 T cell receptor beta chains sequenced from a single sample in a study of cytomegalovirus exposure and HLA in healthy donors. The PCR contained 60 Vbeta and 13 Jbeta primers. The assay was immunoSEQ multiplex PCR, and TCRdb's table has in-frame clones only and misses some. The sample comprises about 110,000 clones, roughly 70% of which are singletons, and 12% to 15% rests with the top ten. The sequencing input was PBMCs. Receptors were obtained from a woman in her thirties or forties in good health and CMV-seropositive.

The rearrangement uses TRBV19 and TRBJ1-2; D ambiguous. The CDR3 spans 18 residues. Per the germline V gene, CDR1 is LNHDA and CDR2 is SQIVND (reference sequence). Trimming left V 4 bases short and J 3 bases short, with 24 bases between. In DNA form, the CDR3 reads TGTGCCAGTAGTAGAATGGTGGTAGTCGCGAATCTAGACTATGGCTACACCTTC. Protein sequence: CASSRMVVVANLDYGYTF. The entire variable domain, with the rest obtained from reference TRBV19 and TRBJ1-2, is as follows: DGGITQSPKYLFRKEGQNVTLSCEQNLNHDAMYWYRQDPGQGLRLIYYSQIVNDFQKGDIAEGYSVSREKKESFPLTVTSAQKNPTAFYLCASSRMVVVANLDYGYTFGSGTRLTVV.

V usage is TRBV6-5 and J usage is TRBJ1-4, with a tentative D call TRBD1 (5 bases). This CDR3 is 13 amino acids long. V lost 4 bases and J 10 bases, leaving 13 bases between the germline ends. The germline V gene has CDR1 MNHEY and CDR2 SVGAGI. The CDR3 DNA is TGTGCCAGCAGTTCCTCGGGGCCCGGAAAACTGTTTTTT. Its translation is CASSSSGPGKLFF.

This clone was recorded a few times. The rearrangement joins TRBV2 to TRBJ2-7; tentatively, D is TRBD1 (5 bases). With 1 base removed from V and 0 bases from J, the gap between germline ends came to 19 bases. The germline CDR1 and CDR2 sequences are SNHLY and FYNNEI. This CDR3 is built from 18 residues. Here the CDR3 reads CASSEGVLWGGSSYEQYF. The CDR3, as DNA: TGTGCCAGCAGTGAAGGGGTCTTGTGGGGCGGCAGCTCCTACGAGCAGTACTTC. The variable domain in full, completed from reference TRBV2 and TRBJ2-7, reads EPEVTQTPSHQVTQMGQEVILRCVPISNHLYFYWYRQILGQKVEFLVSFYNNEISEKSEIFDDQFSVERPDGSNFTLKIRSTKLEDSAMYFCASSEGVLWGGSSYEQYFGPGTRLTVT.

The chain links TRBV5-1 to TRBJ2-1; D is uncertain. Germline V gene data show CDR1 as SGHRS and CDR2 as YFSETQ. Trimming removed 0 bases at V and 2 bases at J, with 9 bases between. This CDR3 is built from 15 residues. CDR3 sequence reads: CASSLEVTTYNEQFF. The DNA of the CDR3 is TGCGCCAGCAGCTTGGAAGTGACAACCTACAATGAGCAGTTCTTC.

The V call is TRBV29-1, the J call TRBJ2-7; 8 nucleotides agree with TRBD1. Germline V lookup: CDR1 SQVTM, CDR2 ANQGSEA. V lost 4 bases to trimming and J lost 6 bases; unmatched junction nucleotides: 2. CDR3 length equals 11 residues. The CDR3 reads CSVGDRGEQYF. The CDR3 DNA is TGCAGCGTTGGAGACAGGGGCGAGCAGTACTTC.

This sequence joins TRBV29-1 and TRBJ1-2; D is uncertain. Trimming took off 5 bases at V and 3 bases at J, with 16 bases between the two ends. This CDR3 has 14 residues. The germline CDR1 and CDR2 sequences are SQVTM and ANQGSEA. Written as DNA, the CDR3 is TGCAGCGTTCCCAAAGGGAGCGGCTACTATGGCTACACCTTC. This codes for CSVPKGSGYYGYTF.

This clone appeared once. In DNA, the CDR3 is TGTGCCAGCAGCGTAGACTTGAGCAATCAGCCCCAGCATTTT. As protein: CASSVDLSNQPQHF. This sequence joins TRBV9 and TRBJ1-5; no clear D gene. Germline V gives CDR1 SGDLS, CDR2 YYNGEE. Trimming stripped 0 bases from V and 1 base from J, with 5 bases between. This CDR3 contains 14 residues.

The chain links TRBV27 to TRBJ1-4, with D unclear. The ends were cut back, 8 bases at V and 7 bases at J, with 14 bases in the middle. The CDR3 length is 13 residues. Germline CDR1 is MNHEY and CDR2 is SMNVEV (reference sequence). The CDR3 region has the DNA TGTGCCAGCGCCCGGTGGGGAGGTGAAAAACTGTTTTTT. This encodes CASARWGGEKLFF. Drawing the rest from reference TRBV27 and TRBJ1-4, the complete variable domain is EAQVTQNPRYLITVTGKKLTVTCSQNMNHEYMSWYRQDPGLGLRQIYYSMNVEVTDKGDVPEGYKVSRKEKRNFPLILESPSPNQTSLYFCASARWGGEKLFFGSGTQLSVL.

This clone was detected a few times. The V gene is TRBV6-4, the J gene TRBJ2-1; 10 nucleotides align to TRBD2. V trimming: 0 bases; J trimming: 4 bases; junction bases outside the gene matches: 3. The length of the CDR3 is 16 residues. Germline V gene sequence: CDR1 MRHNA, CDR2 SNTAGT. The CDR3 DNA sequence: TGTGCCAGCAGTGACTCGAGCGGGGGGGATTACAATGAGCAGTTCTTC. It specifies CASSDSSGGDYNEQFF.

This chain joins TRBV30 and TRBJ1-2; the match to TRBD1 covers 8 bases. V was clipped by 5 bases and J by 4 bases; unmatched bases: 6. From germline, CDR1 is GTSNPN and CDR2 SVGIG (reference sequence). The CDR3 covers 13 residues. In DNA form, the CDR3 reads TGTGCCTGGGACCGAGACAGGGGCTATGGCTACACCTTC. It encodes CAWDRDRGYGYTF. Using reference TRBV30 and TRBJ1-2 for the parts outside the CDR3, the full variable domain is SQTIHQWPATLVQPVGSPLSLECTVEGTSNPNLYWYRQAAGRGLQLLFYSVGIGQISSEVPQNLSASRPQDRQFILSSKKLLLSDSGFYLCAWDRDRGYGYTFGSGTRLTVV.

The CDR3 sequence is CASIPGQGADTQYF. The CDR3 DNA reads as TGTGCCAGCATCCCGGGACAGGGAGCAGATACGCAGTATTTT. V and J are TRBV6-1 and TRBJ2-3, with 9 bases matching TRBD1. The CDR3 extends over 14 amino acids. V was clipped by 7 bases and J by 4 bases; unmatched bases: 6. Germline assignment: CDR1 MNHNS and CDR2 SASEGT.

The rearrangement links TRBV21-1 to TRBJ2-7; TRBD1 is the table's D call, not checked against the DNA. TRBV21-1 is a listed pseudogene. The CDR3 contains 15 residues. CDR3 in amino acids: CASSNRDTAPYEQYF. DNA of the CDR3: TGTGCCAGCAGCAACAGGGACACCGCTCCCTACGAGCAGTACTTC.

The chain has TRBV6-5 and TRBJ2-7; D call uncertain. Looked up from germline, CDR1 is MNHEY and CDR2 is SVGAGI. Trimming removed 0 bases at V and 1 base at J, with 10 bases between. This CDR3 spans 15 amino acids. CDR3 in DNA: TGTGCCAGCAGTTACTCGTGGCAGGAATCCTACGAGCAGTACTTC. It yields the protein CASSYSWQESYEQYF.

The V call is TRBV19, the J call TRBJ2-3; a weak D match, TRBD1 (5 bases). CDR1 and CDR2 (germline): LNHDA, SQIVND (reference sequence). The CDR3 sequence is 15 residues long. V was shortened by 7 bases and J by 0 bases, with 14 bases between the two germline ends. Here the CDR3 reads CASNQWGVSTDTQYF. The CDR3 coding sequence is TGTGCCAGTAATCAATGGGGCGTGAGCACAGATACGCAGTATTTT.

This chain joins TRBV14 and TRBJ1-6; TRBD1 aligns across 9 bases. Germline V gives CDR1 SGHDN, CDR2 FVKESK. Unmatched junction bases numbered 6, after V lost 1 base and J lost 17 bases. The CDR3 is 13 amino acids. CDR3 in DNA: TGTGCCAGCAGCCAAGTCCGGACAGGGGAGGTCCACTTT. It translates to CASSQVRTGEVHF.

The chain couples TRBV18 to TRBJ1-4, with D perhaps TRBD1 (5 bases). CDR1 and CDR2 (germline): KGHSH, LQKENI. The V end lost 5 bases, the J end lost 8 bases, and 18 bases lay between the germline ends. The CDR3 is made up of 15 amino acids. CDR3 sequence reads: CASSSRRGDGEKLFF. The CDR3 nucleotides are TGTGCCAGCTCATCTAGACGGGGGGACGGGGAAAAACTGTTTTTT.

This chain uses TRBV5-1 with TRBJ1-4; D gene uncertain. CDR1 SGHRS and CDR2 YFSETQ come from the germline V gene. The CDR3 has 15 residues. Between the trimmed V and J ends, which lost 2 bases and 4 bases, there was a span of 12 bases. The CDR3 sequence: CASSFMSGYNEKLFF. In DNA form, the CDR3 reads TGCGCCAGCAGCTTTATGTCCGGGTATAATGAAAAACTGTTTTTT.

The chain joins TRBV6-5 to TRBJ2-1; TRBD1 agrees at 7 bases. From germline, CDR1 is MNHEY and CDR2 SVGAGI. CDR3 length equals 16 residues. V gave up 2 bases and J gave up 2 bases; unmatched junction bases: 6. CDR3: CASSYGRDRTYNEQFF. The CDR3 bases are TGTGCCAGCAGTTACGGTCGGGACAGAACCTACAATGAGCAGTTCTTC.

This rearrangement joins TRBV30 to TRBJ2-7, with a tentative D call TRBD2 (5 bases). The CDR3 covers 13 residues. V was pared by 5 bases and J by 2 bases, with 13 bases between. Per germline, CDR1 GTSNPN and CDR2 SVGIG (reference sequence). The DNA for the CDR3 is TGTGCCTGGGCACCGGACTCCCCCTACGAGCAGTACTTC. Amino acids: CAWAPDSPYEQYF.

Only a few counts were recorded for this clone. This chain joins TRBV19 and TRBJ2-5, with a weak D call TRBD2 (5 bases). CDR1 is LNHDA and CDR2 is SQIVND in the germline V gene (reference sequence). The CDR3 has 12 amino acids. V lost 5 bases and J 3 bases, leaving 7 bases between the germline ends. CDR3 sequence: CASSETKETQYF. Written as DNA, the CDR3 is TGTGCCAGTAGTGAGACTAAAGAGACCCAGTACTTC.

J is TRBJ2-3 and V is TRBV9; 7 bases line up with TRBD2. Germline V gene lookup returns CDR1 SGDLS and CDR2 YYNGEE. The CDR3 extends over 15 amino acids. Germline trimming cut 1 base from V and 4 bases from J; bases unmatched to any gene: 6. The chain's CDR3 is CASSVSTSVPDTQYF. CDR3 DNA sequence: TGTGCCAGCAGCGTATCTACTAGCGTACCAGATACGCAGTATTTT.

The rearrangement joins TRBV7-6 to TRBJ2-3; 7 bases are shared with TRBD1. J was trimmed by 1 base and V by 0 bases; bases with no gene match: 1. This CDR3 has 15 residues. Germline V lookup: CDR1 SGHVS, CDR2 FNYEAQ. The CDR3 bases are TGTGCCAGCAGCTTAGCAGGGACAGGCACAGATACGCAGTATTTT. This translates into CASSLAGTGTDTQYF.

The gene calls are TRBV7-9 and TRBJ2-1, with 10 positions matching TRBD2. CDR1 SEHNR and CDR2 FQNEAQ come from the germline V gene (reference sequence). The CDR3 has 13 amino acids. V shed 5 bases, J shed 10 bases, and the junction held 5 bases outside the gene matches. The CDR3 loop reads CASSTSAGGEQFF. As DNA, the CDR3 is TGTGCCAGCAGCACCTCAGCGGGGGGGGAGCAGTTCTTC.

This chain links TRBV30 with TRBJ2-7, with TRBD1 matching 7 bases. CDR3 length: 18 residues. Germline CDR1 GTSNPN, CDR2 SVGIG (reference sequence). V shed 3 bases and J 0 bases; nucleotides not matched to a gene: 17. CDR3 DNA sequence: TGTGCCTGGAGCGTACAACTCTACAGGGGAAGACGCTCCTACGAGCAGTACTTC. Translation gives CAWSVQLYRGRRSYEQYF.